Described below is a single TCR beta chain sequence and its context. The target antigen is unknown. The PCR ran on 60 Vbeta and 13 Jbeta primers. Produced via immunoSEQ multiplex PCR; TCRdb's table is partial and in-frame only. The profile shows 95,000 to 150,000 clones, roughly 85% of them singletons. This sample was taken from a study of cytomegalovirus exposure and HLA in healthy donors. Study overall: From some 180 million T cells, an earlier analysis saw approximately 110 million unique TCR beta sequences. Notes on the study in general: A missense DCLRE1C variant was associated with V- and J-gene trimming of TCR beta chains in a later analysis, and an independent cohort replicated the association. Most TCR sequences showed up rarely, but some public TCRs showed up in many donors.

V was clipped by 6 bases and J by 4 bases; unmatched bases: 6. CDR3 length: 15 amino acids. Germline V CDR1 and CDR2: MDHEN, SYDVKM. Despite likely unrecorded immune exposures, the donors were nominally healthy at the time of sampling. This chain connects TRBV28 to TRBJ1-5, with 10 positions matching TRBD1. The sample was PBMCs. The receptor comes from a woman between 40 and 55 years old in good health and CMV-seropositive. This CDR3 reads CASRLRDRGNQPQHF. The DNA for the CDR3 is TGTGCCAGCAGACTACGGGACAGGGGAAATCAGCCCCAGCATTTT.